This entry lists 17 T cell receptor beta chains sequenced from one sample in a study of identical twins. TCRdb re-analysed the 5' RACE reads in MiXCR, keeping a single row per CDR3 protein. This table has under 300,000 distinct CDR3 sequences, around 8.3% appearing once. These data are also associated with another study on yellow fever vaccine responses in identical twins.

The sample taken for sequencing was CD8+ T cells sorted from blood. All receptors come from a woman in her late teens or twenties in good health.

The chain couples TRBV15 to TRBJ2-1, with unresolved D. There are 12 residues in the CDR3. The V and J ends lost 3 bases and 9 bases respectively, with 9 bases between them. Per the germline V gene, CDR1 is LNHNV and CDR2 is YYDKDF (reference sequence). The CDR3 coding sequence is TGTGCCACCAGCAGCGAAGGTCGTGAGCAGTTCTTC. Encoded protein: CATSSEGREQFF.

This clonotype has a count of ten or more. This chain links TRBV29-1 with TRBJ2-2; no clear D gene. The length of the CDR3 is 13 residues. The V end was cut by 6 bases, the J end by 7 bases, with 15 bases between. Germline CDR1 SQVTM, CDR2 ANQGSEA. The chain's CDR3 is CSVHHAINGELFF. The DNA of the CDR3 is TGCAGCGTCCACCATGCCATAAACGGGGAGCTGTTTTTT.

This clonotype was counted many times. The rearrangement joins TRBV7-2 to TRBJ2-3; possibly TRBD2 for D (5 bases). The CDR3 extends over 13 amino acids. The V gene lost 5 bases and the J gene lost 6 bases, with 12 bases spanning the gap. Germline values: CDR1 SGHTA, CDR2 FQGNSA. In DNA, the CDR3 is TGTGCCAGCAGCCTCATAGGACTGGATACGCAGTATTTT. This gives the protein CASSLIGLDTQYF.

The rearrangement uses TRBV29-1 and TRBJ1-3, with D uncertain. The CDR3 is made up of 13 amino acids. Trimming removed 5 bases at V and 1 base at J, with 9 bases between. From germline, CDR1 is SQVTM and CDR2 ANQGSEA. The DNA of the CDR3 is TGCAGCGTTAAAGCTTGGTCTGGAAACACCATATATTTT. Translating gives CSVKAWSGNTIYF.

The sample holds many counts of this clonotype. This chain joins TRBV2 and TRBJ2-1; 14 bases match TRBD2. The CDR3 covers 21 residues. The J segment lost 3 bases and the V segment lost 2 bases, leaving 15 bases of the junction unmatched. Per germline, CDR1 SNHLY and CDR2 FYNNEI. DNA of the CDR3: TGTGCCAGCAGTGAACCACCCATGACTAGCGGGAGGGCCCCCCACTACAATGAGCAGTTCTTC. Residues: CASSEPPMTSGRAPHYNEQFF.

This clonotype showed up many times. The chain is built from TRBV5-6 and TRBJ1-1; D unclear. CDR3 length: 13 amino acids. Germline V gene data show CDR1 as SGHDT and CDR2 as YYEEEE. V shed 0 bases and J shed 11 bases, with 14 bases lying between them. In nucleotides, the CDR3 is TGTGCCAGCAGCTTGGACGAAGGGAGGGCGGCTTTCTTT. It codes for CASSLDEGRAAFF.

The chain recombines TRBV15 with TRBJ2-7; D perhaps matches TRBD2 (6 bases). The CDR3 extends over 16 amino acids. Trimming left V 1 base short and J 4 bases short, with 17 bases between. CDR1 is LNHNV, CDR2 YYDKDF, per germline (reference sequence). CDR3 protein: CATSRVVPGARYEQYF. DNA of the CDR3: TGTGCCACCAGCAGAGTGGTCCCGGGAGCGAGGTACGAGCAGTACTTC.

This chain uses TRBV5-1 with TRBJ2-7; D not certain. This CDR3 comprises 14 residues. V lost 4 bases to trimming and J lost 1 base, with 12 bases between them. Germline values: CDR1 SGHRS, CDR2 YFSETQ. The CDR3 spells CASSPLEASYEQYF. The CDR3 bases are TGCGCCAGCAGCCCTTTAGAGGCTTCCTACGAGCAGTACTTC.

CDR3 sequence: CASSLSASEYSYNEQFF. The CDR3 nucleotides are TGTGCCAGCAGTTTATCTGCTAGCGAGTACTCCTACAATGAGCAGTTCTTC. The chain employs TRBV27 and TRBJ2-1; D is possibly TRBD2 (6 bases). CDR1 is MNHEY, CDR2 SMNVEV, per germline (reference sequence). CDR3 size: 17 residues. With 0 bases removed from V and 0 bases from J, the gap between germline ends came to 12 bases.

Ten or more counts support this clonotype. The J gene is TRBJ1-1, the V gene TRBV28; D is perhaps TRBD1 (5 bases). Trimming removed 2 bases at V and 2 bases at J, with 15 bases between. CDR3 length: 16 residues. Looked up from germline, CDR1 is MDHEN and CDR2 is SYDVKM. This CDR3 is CASSLTGGTANTEAFF. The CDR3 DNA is TGTGCCAGCAGTTTAACTGGCGGGACCGCTAACACTGAAGCTTTCTTT.

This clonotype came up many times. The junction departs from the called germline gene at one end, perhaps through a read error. In nucleotides, the CDR3 is TGTGCCACCAGTGTAGGCGGGAGCGGGATCGAGCAGTACTTC. Protein product: CATSVGGSGIEQYF. The chain is built from TRBV27 and TRBJ2-7; 7 bases align to TRBD2. Looked up from germline, CDR1 is MNHEY and CDR2 is SMNVEV (reference sequence). The CDR3 contains 14 residues.

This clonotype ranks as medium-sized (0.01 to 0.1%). CDR3 DNA: TGTGCCAGCAGTTTAGCGCACGTTATTGAGGGTCAGCCCCAGCATTTT. It encodes CASSLAHVIEGQPQHF. This sequence joins TRBV12-3 or TRBV12-4 and TRBJ1-5; D gene uncertain. The CDR3 contains 16 residues. Trimming took 0 bases from V and 6 from J, leaving 15 bases between them.

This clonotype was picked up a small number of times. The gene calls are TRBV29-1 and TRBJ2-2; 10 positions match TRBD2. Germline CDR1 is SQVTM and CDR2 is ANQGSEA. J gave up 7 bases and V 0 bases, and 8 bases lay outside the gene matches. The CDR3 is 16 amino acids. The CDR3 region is CSVEEGTSGINGELFF. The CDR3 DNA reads TGCAGCGTTGAAGAAGGAACTAGCGGGATTAACGGGGAGCTGTTTTTT.

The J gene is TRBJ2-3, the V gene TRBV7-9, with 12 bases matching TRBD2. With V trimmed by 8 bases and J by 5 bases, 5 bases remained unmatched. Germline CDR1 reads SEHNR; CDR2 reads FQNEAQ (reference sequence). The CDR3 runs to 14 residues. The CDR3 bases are TGTGCCAGCTCCGGGACTAGCGGGCAAGATACGCAGTATTTT. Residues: CASSGTSGQDTQYF.

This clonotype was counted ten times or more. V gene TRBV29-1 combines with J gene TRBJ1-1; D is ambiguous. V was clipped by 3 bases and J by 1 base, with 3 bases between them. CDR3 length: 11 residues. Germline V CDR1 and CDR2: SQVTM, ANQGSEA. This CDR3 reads CSVDQNTEAFF. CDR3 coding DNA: TGCAGCGTTGACCAGAACACTGAAGCTTTCTTT.

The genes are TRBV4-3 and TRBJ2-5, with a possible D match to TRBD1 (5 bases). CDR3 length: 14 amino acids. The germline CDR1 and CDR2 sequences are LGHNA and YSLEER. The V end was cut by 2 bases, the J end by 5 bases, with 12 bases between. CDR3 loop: CASSQLPRAETQYF. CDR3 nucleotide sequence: TGCGCCAGCAGCCAATTACCCAGGGCGGAGACCCAGTACTTC.

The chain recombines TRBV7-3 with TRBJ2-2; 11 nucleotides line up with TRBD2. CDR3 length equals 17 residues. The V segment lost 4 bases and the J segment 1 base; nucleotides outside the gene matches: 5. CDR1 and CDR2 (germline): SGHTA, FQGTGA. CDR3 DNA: TGTGCCAGCAGCTCCTTACTAGCGGGGGAGAACACCGGGGAGCTGTTTTTT. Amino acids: CASSSLLAGENTGELFF.